The 24 T cell receptor beta chains in this list originate from one sample, sequenced in a study of T cells after yellow fever vaccination. TCRdb ran MiXCR on the 5' RACE reads and lists one entry per CDR3 protein. The table has 230,000 or so distinct CDR3 sequences, approximately 6.8% seen once. The source material was CD4+ T cells sorted from PBMCs, sampled on the day of the yellow fever booster vaccination. The receptors derive from a man aged 25 to 40 who received the YFV17D yellow fever vaccine.

The chain uses TRBV5-1 and TRBJ2-1; 10 nucleotides agree with TRBD2. The CDR3 runs 17 residues. The germline gives CDR1 SGHRS, CDR2 YFSETQ. The V gene end was trimmed by 3 bases and the J gene end by 4 bases; junction bases not matched to a gene: 10. CDR3 sequence: CASSSSMLAGAYNEQFF. The CDR3 DNA sequence: TGCGCCAGCAGCTCCTCAATGCTAGCGGGAGCGTACAATGAGCAGTTCTTC. The variable domain in full, with the rest retrieved from reference TRBV5-1 and TRBJ2-1, is KAGVTQTPRYLIKTRGQQVTLSCSPISGHRSVSWYQQTPGQGLQFLFEYFSETQRNKGNFPGRFSGRQFSNSRSEMNVSTLELGDSALYLCASSSSMLAGAYNEQFFGPGTRLTVL.

This clonotype occurred a few times. This rearrangement joins TRBV6-2 or TRBV6-3 to TRBJ2-7; 9 bases match TRBD1. The trim removed 7 bases at V and 1 base at J, leaving 5 bases unmatched. Germline V gene sequence: CDR1 MNHEY, CDR2 SVGEGT. This CDR3 spans 14 amino acids. Written as DNA, the CDR3 is TGTGCCAGCACCTACAGGGGGCGATCCTACGAGCAGTACTTC. It yields the protein CASTYRGRSYEQYF.

This clonotype showed up just a few times. The V gene is TRBV2, the J gene TRBJ2-7, with D possibly being TRBD2 (5 bases). This CDR3 is 12 amino acids long. The V and J ends lost 7 bases and 5 bases respectively, with 12 bases between them. Germline V gene data show CDR1 as SNHLY and CDR2 as FYNNEI. CDR3 region: CASNEGLDEQYF. The CDR3 DNA sequence: TGTGCCAGCAACGAGGGTCTCGACGAGCAGTACTTC.

Details on this clonotype: This may be a read error: a much more frequent sequence differs by one nucleotide. The chain is built from TRBV15 and TRBJ2-5; TRBD1 aligns across 7 bases. The CDR3 totals 13 residues. CDR1 is LNHNV and CDR2 is YYDKDF in the germline V gene (reference sequence). The CDR3 spells CATGRDSQETQYF. As DNA, the CDR3 is TGTGCCACCGGCAGGGACAGCCAAGAGACCCAGTACTTC.

This clonotype occurred a few times. The V call is TRBV20-1, the J call TRBJ2-1, with 12 bases identical to TRBD1. The CDR3 is made up of 15 amino acids. Germline CDR1 reads DFQATT; CDR2 reads SNEGSKA (reference sequence). The J segment lost 6 bases and the V segment lost 3 bases, leaving 6 bases of the junction unmatched. CDR3 amino acids: CSASLGGQGANEQFF. The DNA of the CDR3 is TGCAGTGCTAGTCTGGGGGGACAGGGGGCCAATGAGCAGTTCTTC.

This clonotype has only a few counts. CDR3 nucleotides: TGTGCCAGCAGTCCACGGTACAGCTCCCCGTGGGGCTACACCTTC. Its translation is CASSPRYSSPWGYTF. The V and J genes are TRBV27 and TRBJ1-2; no firm D call. Trimming removed 5 bases at V and 8 bases at J, with 21 bases between. CDR1 and CDR2 (germline): MNHEY, SMNVEV (reference sequence). This CDR3 has 15 amino acids.

This clonotype has only a few counts. The V and J genes are TRBV10-3 and TRBJ1-1; D perhaps matches TRBD1 (6 bases). This CDR3 spans 13 amino acids. Deletions cut 7 bases from V and 1 base from J, with 10 bases between. Looked up from germline, CDR1 is ENHRY and CDR2 is SYGVKD. The CDR3 region has the DNA TGTGCCATCACTCGGACAGAGAACACTGAAGCTTTCTTT. Translated, it gives CAITRTENTEAFF.

This clonotype was detected ten times or more. The chain uses TRBV20-1 and TRBJ2-3; D possibly corresponds to TRBD1 (5 bases). Germline CDR1 DFQATT, CDR2 SNEGSKA (reference sequence). V shed 6 bases and J shed 3 bases, with 13 bases lying between them. The CDR3 is 13 amino acids. CDR3 residues: CSASGQGTDTQYF. The CDR3 coding sequence is TGCAGTGCCTCCGGCCAGGGAACAGATACGCAGTATTTT.

As concerns this clonotype: One end of the junction fails to match germline, which may point to a read error. The chain couples TRBV7-2 to TRBJ2-2, with 10 bases that match TRBD1. The CDR3 extends over 17 amino acids. Germline CDR1 is SGHTA and CDR2 is FQGNSA. CDR3 DNA: TGTCCCAGCAGCCCCAGACTAGGGGACAGGGGTCCCGGGGAGCTGTTTTTT. Protein product: CPSSPRLGDRGPGELFF.

This clonotype showed up just a few times. CDR3 bases: TGTGCCAGCACTCACGATGGGAACACTGAAGCTTTCTTT. Residues: CASTHDGNTEAFF. The chain is built from TRBV6-2 or TRBV6-3 and TRBJ1-1; no clear D. Looked up from germline, CDR1 is MNHEY and CDR2 is SVGEGT. V was trimmed by 7 bases and J by 1 base, leaving 10 bases between them. This CDR3 comprises 13 residues.

The CDR3 DNA follows: TGTGCCAGCAGGCCGGGAGCATTCACAGATACGCAGTATTTT. Its protein product is CASRPGAFTDTQYF. The rearrangement joins TRBV12-3 or TRBV12-4 to TRBJ2-3; tentatively, D is TRBD2 (6 bases). The germline V and J ends were trimmed by 6 bases and 2 bases, with 12 bases remaining between them. The CDR3 loop spans 14 amino acids.

This clonotype was counted ten times or more. The rearrangement uses TRBV18 and TRBJ1-1; D unclear. The CDR3 covers 15 residues. The germline gives CDR1 KGHSH, CDR2 LQKENI. Trimming took off 4 bases at V and 4 bases at J, with 16 bases between the two ends. The CDR3 nucleotides are TGTGCCAGCTCACGGGCAGCCTACCAAGGCACTGAAGCTTTCTTT. It is translated as CASSRAAYQGTEAFF. Full variable domain (missing parts from reference TRBV18 and TRBJ1-1): NAGVMQNPRHLVRRRGQEARLRCSPMKGHSHVYWYRQLPEEGLKFMVYLQKENIIDESGMPKERFSAEFPKEGPSILRIQQVVRGDSAAYFCASSRAAYQGTEAFFGQGTRLTVV.

This clonotype was recorded at least ten times. The rearrangement uses TRBV24-1 and TRBJ2-2; D call uncertain. V was shortened by 5 bases and J by 4 bases, with 7 bases between the two germline ends. Germline CDR1 reads KGHDR; CDR2 reads SFDVKD. The length of the CDR3 is 13 residues. The CDR3 DNA reads as TGTGCCACCAGTGGTGATGCCACCGGGGAGCTGTTTTTT. Translation gives CATSGDATGELFF.

This clonotype has a handful of counts. This chain joins TRBV18 and TRBJ1-2; tentatively, D is TRBD1 (6 bases). Looked up from germline, CDR1 is KGHSH and CDR2 is LQKENI. This CDR3 has 14 residues. The V end was cut by 3 bases, the J end by 3 bases, with 11 bases between. The CDR3 coding sequence is TGTGCCAGCTCACCCGGATCAGGGGACTATGGCTACACCTTC. This translates into CASSPGSGDYGYTF.

This clonotype has just a few counts. As DNA, the CDR3 is TGCGCCAGCAGCTCACTAGCTAGCACAGATACGCAGTATTTT. Amino acids: CASSSLASTDTQYF. The chain combines TRBV5-1 with TRBJ2-3, with D tentatively TRBD2 (6 bases). The V end was cut by 3 bases, the J end by 0 bases, with 8 bases between. The CDR3 consists of 14 residues. The V gene's germline CDR1 is SGHRS and CDR2 YFSETQ. Together with reference TRBV5-1 and TRBJ2-3, the CDR3 gives the full variable domain: KAGVTQTPRYLIKTRGQQVTLSCSPISGHRSVSWYQQTPGQGLQFLFEYFSETQRNKGNFPGRFSGRQFSNSRSEMNVSTLELGDSALYLCASSSLASTDTQYFGPGTRLTVL.

In this sample, this clonotype turned up many times. The chain recombines TRBV2 with TRBJ2-3, with D hard to call. This CDR3 has 11 amino acids. Per the germline V gene, CDR1 is SNHLY and CDR2 is FYNNEI. V was clipped by 2 bases and J by 8 bases, with 5 bases between them. CDR3 sequence reads: CASSEFGTQYF. The CDR3 DNA follows: TGTGCCAGCAGTGAATTCGGTACGCAGTATTTT.

This clonotype was seen many times. The chain combines TRBV7-3 with TRBJ2-3, with 8 bases lining up with TRBD1. CDR1 is SGHTA and CDR2 is FQGTGA in the germline V gene. This CDR3 spans 14 amino acids. Unmatched junction bases numbered 5, after V lost 5 bases and J lost 4 bases. For the CDR3, the DNA is TGTGCCAGCAGCCCAGGACAGGGACCAGATACGCAGTATTTT. This codes for CASSPGQGPDTQYF. Full variable domain (remainder filled in from reference TRBV7-3 and TRBJ2-3): GAGVSQTPSNKVTEKGKYVELRCDPISGHTALYWYRQSLGQGPEFLIYFQGTGAADDSGLPNDRFFAVRPEGSVSTLKIQRTERGDSAVYLCASSPGQGPDTQYFGPGTRLTVL.

J is TRBJ2-7 and V is TRBV10-2; 8 nucleotides line up with TRBD2. There are 14 residues in the CDR3. The ends lost 6 bases at V and 3 bases at J; junction bases unmatched: 7. Germline V CDR1 and CDR2: WSHSY, SAAADI. CDR3: CASRVRTSGYEQYF. For the CDR3, the DNA is TGCGCCAGCAGAGTCCGAACTAGCGGCTACGAGCAGTACTTC.

Only a few counts were recorded for this clonotype. The chain employs TRBV3-1 and TRBJ2-7; 10 nucleotides align to TRBD2. This CDR3 region has 15 residues. Unmatched junction bases numbered 6, after V lost 4 bases and J lost 3 bases. The V gene's germline CDR1 is LGHDT and CDR2 YNNKEL (reference sequence). CDR3 DNA sequence: TGTGCCAGCAGCCCCGTGGGACTAGCGAACTACGAGCAGTACTTC. Translating it yields CASSPVGLANYEQYF.

In its sample, this clonotype was seen a few times. The genes are TRBV7-9 and TRBJ2-7, with no clear D. Per the germline V gene, CDR1 is SEHNR and CDR2 is FQNEAQ (reference sequence). Trimming removed 5 bases from V and 4 bases from J, with 12 bases in between. The CDR3 has 13 amino acids. The CDR3 sequence: CASSPAPPYEQYF. The CDR3 DNA reads as TGTGCCAGCAGCCCAGCGCCCCCTTACGAGCAGTACTTC.

In its sample, this clonotype was seen many times. The chain links TRBV11-2 to TRBJ2-3; D remains unclear. CDR3 length: 12 residues. In germline, CDR1 is SGHAT, CDR2 FQNNGV. V lost 3 bases and J lost 5, with 6 bases in between. CDR3 in DNA: TGTGCCAGCAGCTTGCGGTTAGATACGCAGTATTTT. This sequence encodes CASSLRLDTQYF.

V gene TRBV6-5 combines with J gene TRBJ2-7; D gene uncertain. Per the germline V gene, CDR1 is MNHEY and CDR2 is SVGAGI. The V gene lost 2 bases and the J gene lost 1 base, with 12 bases spanning the gap. This CDR3 is 15 amino acids long. The CDR3 region has the DNA TGTGCCAGCAGTTACGTAAGACGGCGGTCCTACGAGCAGTACTTC. Translated: CASSYVRRRSYEQYF.

CDR3 DNA sequence: TGTGCCATCAGGGCAGCTAGCGGGATTAGCGAGCAGTACTTC. Encoded protein: CAIRAASGISEQYF. The chain carries TRBV10-3 and TRBJ2-7; 9 bases match TRBD2. The germline V gene has CDR1 ENHRY and CDR2 SYGVKD. V lost 6 bases and J lost 6; bases outside the gene matches: 9. The CDR3 extends over 14 amino acids.

J is TRBJ1-2 and V is TRBV7-3; perhaps TRBD1 as D (6 bases). The CDR3 runs to 14 residues. Germline CDR1 SGHTA, CDR2 FQGTGA. V shed 6 bases and J shed 10 bases, with 21 bases lying between them. CDR3 bases: TGTGCCAGCAGGAACGCCGGGACACACTGGACCTACACCTTC. Protein product: CASRNAGTHWTYTF.